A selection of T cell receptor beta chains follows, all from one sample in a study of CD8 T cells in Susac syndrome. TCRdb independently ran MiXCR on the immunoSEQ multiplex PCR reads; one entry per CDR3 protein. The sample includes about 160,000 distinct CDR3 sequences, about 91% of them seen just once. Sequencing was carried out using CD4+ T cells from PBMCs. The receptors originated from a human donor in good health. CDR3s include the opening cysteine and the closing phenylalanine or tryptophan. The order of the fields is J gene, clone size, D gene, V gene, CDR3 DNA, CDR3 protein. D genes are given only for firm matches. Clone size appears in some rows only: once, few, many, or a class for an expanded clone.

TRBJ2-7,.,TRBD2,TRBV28,TGTGCCAGCAGTCCACCTAGCGGGAGAAGTTACGAGCAGTACTTC,CASSPPSGRSYEQYF
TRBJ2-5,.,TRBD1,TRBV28,TGTGCCAGCAGTTCGCCGGGACAGGGAAAGACCCAGTACTTC,CASSSPGQGKTQYF
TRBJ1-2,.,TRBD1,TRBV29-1,TGCAGCGCACCCTTACGGACAGGGTGGGGTGAGGGCTACACCTTC,CSAPLRTGWGEGYTF
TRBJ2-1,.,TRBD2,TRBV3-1,TGTGCCAGCAGCCCCGGGACTAGCGACAATGAGCAGTTCTTC,CASSPGTSDNEQFF
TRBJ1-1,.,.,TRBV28,TGTGCCAGCAGGCGGGGACAGAACACTGAAGCTTTCTTT,CASRRGQNTEAFF
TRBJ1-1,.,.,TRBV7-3,TGTGCCAGCAGCTTAAGCGGGGGGCTTAAAGCTTTCTTT,CASSLSGGLKAFF
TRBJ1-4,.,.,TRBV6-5,TGTGCCAGCAGTGCTCACAGGGCTACTAATGAAAAACTGTTTTTT,CASSAHRATNEKLFF
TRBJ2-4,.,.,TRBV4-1,TGCGCCAGCAGCCAAGGACAGTCTCGGGGGGCCAAAAACATTCAGTACTTC,CASSQGQSRGAKNIQYF
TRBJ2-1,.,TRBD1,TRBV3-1,TGTGCCAGCAGCCAATCCGGGACAGGGGTCAATGAGCAGTTCTTC,CASSQSGTGVNEQFF
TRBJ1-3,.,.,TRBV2,TGTGCCAGCAGTGAAGGGTCCCTAGTTGGAAACACCATATATTTT,CASSEGSLVGNTIYF
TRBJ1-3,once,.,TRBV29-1,TGCAGCGTTGAAGCGAAGGGAGGAACCATATATTTT,CSVEAKGGTIYF
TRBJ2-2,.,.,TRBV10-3,TGTGCCATCAGTGAGTCGCGGCAGAACACCGGGGAGCTGTTTTTT,CAISESRQNTGELFF
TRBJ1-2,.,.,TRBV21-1,TGTGCCAGCAGCATTCCGGGACAAGAACCATATGGCTACACCTTC,CASSIPGQEPYGYTF
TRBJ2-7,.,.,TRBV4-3,TGCGCCAGCAGCCAAGGTGGGACCACCAACAATGAGCAGTACTTC,CASSQGGTTNNEQYF
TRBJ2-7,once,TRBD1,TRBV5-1,TGCGCCAGCAGCTTGGGGGGACAGACATTCTACGAGCAGTACTTC,CASSLGGQTFYEQYF
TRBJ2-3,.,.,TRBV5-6,TGTGCCAGCAGTGGTCTTCGAGGTACAGATACGCAGTATTTT,CASSGLRGTDTQYF
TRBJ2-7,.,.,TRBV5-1,TGCGCCAGCAGCCCCCCCCAGGGGCTAGCAAGCGAGCAGTACTTC,CASSPPQGLASEQYF
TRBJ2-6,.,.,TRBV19,TGTGCCAGTAGTATAAGAACAGCTGGGGCCAACGTCCTGACTTTC,CASSIRTAGANVLTF
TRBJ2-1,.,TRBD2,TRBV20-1,TGCAGTGCTAGAGGGCTAGCGGGAGCCGATGAGCAGTTCTTC,CSARGLAGADEQFF
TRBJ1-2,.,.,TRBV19,TGTGCCAGTAGTTTTTGGCTCCTTAACTATGGCTACACCTTC,CASSFWLLNYGYTF
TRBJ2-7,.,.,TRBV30,TGTGCCTGGAGTGTAAACGACGAGCAGTACTTC,CAWSVNDEQYF
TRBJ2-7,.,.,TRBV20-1,TGCAGTGCCCCGGGAGAAAGTCCCTACGAGCAGTACTTC,CSAPGESPYEQYF
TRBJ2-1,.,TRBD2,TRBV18,TGTGCCAGCCCGGGGGTAGCGGGGGGTCCCGCGCAGTTCTTC,CASPGVAGGPAQFF
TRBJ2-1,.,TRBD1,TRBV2,TGTGCCAGCAGAAGACAGGGTCCTGAGCAGTTCTTC,CASRRQGPEQFF
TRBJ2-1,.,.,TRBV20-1,TGCAGTGCTCCGGGACGAGGGGATGAGCAGTTCTTC,CSAPGRGDEQFF
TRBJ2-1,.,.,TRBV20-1,TGCAGTGCACGGCATAGCTCCTACAATGAGCAGTTCTTC,CSARHSSYNEQFF
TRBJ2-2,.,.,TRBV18,TGTGCCAGCTCGCTAAACTCGGGACTCCTCGATTGGACCGGGGAGCTGTTTTTT,CASSLNSGLLDWTGELFF
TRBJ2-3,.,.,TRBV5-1,TGCGCCAGCAGCTCAGACGCAGATACGCAGTATTTT,CASSSDADTQYF
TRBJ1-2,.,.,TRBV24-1,TGTGCCACCAGTGAAATGGACAACTATGGCTACACCTTC,CATSEMDNYGYTF
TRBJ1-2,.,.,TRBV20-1,TGCAGTGCTAGTGGCCGGACAACCTATGGCTACACCTTC,CSASGRTTYGYTF
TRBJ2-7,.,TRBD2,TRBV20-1,TGCAGTGCCTCCGGACGGGAGGGACTAGCGGCGTACGAGCAGTACTTC,CSASGREGLAAYEQYF
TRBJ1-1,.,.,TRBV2,TGTGCCAGCTCCTTTAACACTGAAGCTTTCTTT,CASSFNTEAFF
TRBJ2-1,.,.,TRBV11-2,TGTGCCAGCCTTCTAGAGCGCTCCTACAATGAGCAGTTCTTC,CASLLERSYNEQFF
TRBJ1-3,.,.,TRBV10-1,TGCGCCAGCAGTGAGGCGGGGGTCGGAAACACCATATATTTT,CASSEAGVGNTIYF
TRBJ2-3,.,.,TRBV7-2,TGTGCCAGCAGCTTAGCCCCCGGACATAGAGGCACAGATACGCAGTATTTT,CASSLAPGHRGTDTQYF
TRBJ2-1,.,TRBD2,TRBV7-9,TGTGCCAGCAGCTCCCTCCGCGGGAGGGCCGGGGAGCAGTTCTTC,CASSSLRGRAGEQFF
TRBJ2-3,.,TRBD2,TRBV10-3,TGTGCCATCAGTGGGCGGACTAGCTCAACAGATACGCAGTATTTT,CAISGRTSSTDTQYF
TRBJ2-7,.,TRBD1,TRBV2,TGTGCCAGCAGTGACCGCAGGGGGCTAACCGGTGAGCAGTACTTC,CASSDRRGLTGEQYF
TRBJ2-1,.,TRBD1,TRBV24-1,TGTGCCACCGGGCAACAGGGGAATGAGCAGTTCTTC,CATGQQGNEQFF
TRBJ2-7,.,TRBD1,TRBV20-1,TGCAGTGCTAGAAGGGGACAGGAAATGTACGAGCAGTACTTC,CSARRGQEMYEQYF
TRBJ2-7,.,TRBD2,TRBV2,TGTGCCAGCAGTCTAGCGGGAGGAGGCTACGAGCAGTACTTC,CASSLAGGGYEQYF
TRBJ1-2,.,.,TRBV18,TGTGCCAGCTCACCACCTGGACGTCAATCTGGCTACACCTTC,CASSPPGRQSGYTF
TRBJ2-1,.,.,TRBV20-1,TGCAGTGCTAGCCCATCCTGGGATGAGCAGTTCTTC,CSASPSWDEQFF